The T cell receptor (beta chain) described here comes from a study of blood T cell repertoires in COVID-19. At the level of the study: Some COVID-19 samples were acute and others convalescent; all came from the United States, Italy and Spain. PBMCs, B-cell-depleted T cells, or T cells provided the cDNA or gDNA that made up the material.

This CDR3 comprises 15 residues. The germline V gene encodes CDR1 KGHDR and CDR2 SFDVKD. V was shortened by 4 bases and J by 1 base, with 9 bases between the two germline ends. Methods used by the authors: Amplified reference gene primers provided the basis for estimating nucleated cell counts. Produced via immunoSEQ multiplex PCR; TCRdb's table is partial and in-frame only. V, J and clone size reflect that table, while D and trimming were determined from the DNA. Among 200,000 or so clones listed, 84% were seen once. The sequenced sample was peripheral blood. The source is a middle-aged man who had recovered from COVID-19. V gene TRBV24-1 combines with J gene TRBJ2-2, with D uncertain. This CDR3 is CATSDTTENTGELFF. The DNA of the CDR3 is TGTGCCACCAGTGACACAACAGAGAACACCGGGGAGCTGTTTTTT.